These 7 T cell receptor beta chains came from one sample sequenced in a study of cytomegalovirus exposure and HLA in healthy donors. The PCR made use of 60 Vbeta and 13 Jbeta primers. Sequenced by immunoSEQ multiplex PCR; TCRdb stores in-frame clones only, minus some. The profile covers approximately 240,000 clones, with 70% to 85% appearing a single time and approximately 0.62% taken by the ten largest. Specimen: PBMCs. The source of these receptors is a woman aged 40 to 55 in good health and CMV-seronegative.

This chain links TRBV2 with TRBJ2-5, with 7 nucleotides matching TRBD1. The V gene's germline CDR1 is SNHLY and CDR2 FYNNEI. This CDR3 contains 14 residues. The V gene end was trimmed by 7 bases and the J gene end by 6 bases; junction bases not matched to a gene: 11. The CDR3 here is CASTSQGIGQTQYF. The CDR3 coding sequence is TGTGCCAGCACCTCACAGGGGATCGGGCAGACCCAGTACTTC. Full variable domain (remainder filled in from reference TRBV2 and TRBJ2-5): EPEVTQTPSHQVTQMGQEVILRCVPISNHLYFYWYRQILGQKVEFLVSFYNNEISEKSEIFDDQFSVERPDGSNFTLKIRSTKLEDSAMYFCASTSQGIGQTQYFGPGTRLLVL.

This clone has just a few counts. The genes are TRBV28 and TRBJ2-7, with 12 bases aligning to TRBD1. Germline V gives CDR1 MDHEN, CDR2 SYDVKM. The CDR3 totals 16 residues. V shed 5 bases and J 3 bases; nucleotides not matched to a gene: 8. The CDR3 nucleotides are TGTGCCAGCAGTCCCCATGGGACAGGGGGCTACTACGAGCAGTACTTC. It encodes CASSPHGTGGYYEQYF.

This rearrangement joins TRBV2 to TRBJ2-7; 7 bases are shared with TRBD1. The CDR3 is made up of 14 amino acids. V trimming: 4 bases; J trimming: 4 bases; junction bases outside the gene matches: 7. CDR1 and CDR2 from the germline V gene are SNHLY and FYNNEI. CDR3 region: CASSAPGTAYEQYF. The CDR3 DNA reads as TGTGCCAGCAGTGCCCCGGGGACAGCTTACGAGCAGTACTTC.

V and J are TRBV27 and TRBJ2-1; tentative D call: TRBD1 (5 bases). The V and J ends lost 3 bases and 8 bases respectively, with 11 bases between them. The CDR3 has 13 residues. Germline CDR1 MNHEY, CDR2 SMNVEV (reference sequence). CDR3 amino acids: CASSLGRVYEQFF. The CDR3 DNA is TGTGCCAGCAGTTTGGGCAGGGTCTATGAGCAGTTCTTC.

The chain combines TRBV19 with TRBJ2-7; 12 bases line up with TRBD2. Germline trimming cut 2 bases from V and 2 bases from J; bases unmatched to any gene: 1. CDR1 and CDR2 (germline): LNHDA, SQIVND (reference sequence). This CDR3 is built from 15 residues. The CDR3 sequence is CASSILAGGTYEQYF. Written as DNA, the CDR3 is TGTGCCAGTAGTATACTAGCGGGGGGGACCTACGAGCAGTACTTC.

This sequence joins TRBV2 and TRBJ1-1, with D possibly TRBD1 on 5 matching bases. The V gene's germline CDR1 is SNHLY and CDR2 FYNNEI. CDR3 length: 12 residues. The V gene lost 7 bases and the J gene lost 4 bases, with 10 bases spanning the gap. The CDR3 bases are TGTGCCAGCATCGGACAACTCACTGAAGCTTTCTTT. Translating it yields CASIGQLTEAFF.

The chain links TRBV29-1 to TRBJ2-7; D uncertain. The CDR3 is 12 amino acids. V was shortened by 4 bases and J by 3 bases, with 10 bases between the two germline ends. Germline V gene data show CDR1 as SQVTM and CDR2 as ANQGSEA. CDR3 amino acids: CSVVVPNYEQYF. The CDR3, as DNA: TGCAGCGTTGTAGTACCAAACTACGAGCAGTACTTC.